This record concerns one T cell receptor beta chain sequence. The entry originates in a study of OX40 agonist ivuxolimab in advanced cancers. Overall study: With a range of roughly 20 to 85, age averaged 60 years, and 65% to 90% were male.

The repertoire was sequenced with immunoSEQ multiplex PCR; TCRdb's copy has only in-frame clones and lacks some. The sample has around 95,000 clones, 93% seen once. This CDR3 contains 12 residues. V was trimmed by 1 base and J by 4 bases, leaving 5 bases between them. The germline V gene encodes CDR1 GTSNPN and CDR2 SVGIG (reference sequence). On cycle 4 day 1 and cycle 7 day 1, as well as at baseline, blood was sampled. The rearrangement joins TRBV30 to TRBJ1-5; D is uncertain. This TCR was recovered from an adult with an advanced solid tumor such as melanoma, head and neck, liver or kidney cancer. The sample here was CD4+ or CD8+ T cells sorted from blood, taken in a trial of the OX40 agonist ivuxolimab. The CDR3 nucleotides read TGTGCCTGGAGTGGGCCTAATCAGCCCCAGCATTTT. Its translation is CAWSGPNQPQHF.